This is a list of T cell receptor beta chains from one sample in a study of beta chain features in type 1 diabetes. The assay was immunoSEQ multiplex PCR, and TCRdb's table has in-frame clones only and misses some. Of 600,000 to 700,000 clones in the sample, 9.5% to 15% were seen once. Input material: naive CD4+ T cells from blood. Every receptor here comes from a man aged 30-40 years with type 1 diabetes. The CDR3 runs from the conserved cysteine through the conserved F or W. The order of the fields is clone size, D gene, V gene, J gene, CDR3 protein, CDR3 DNA. A D gene is named only where the DNA matches it firmly. Clone size is shown for a subset of rows, as once, few, many or a class of expanded clone.

clone_size: -; d_call: -; v_call: TRBV20-1; j_call: TRBJ2-1; cdr3_aa: CSAGEQFF; cdr3_nt: TGCAGTGCTGGTGAGCAGTTCTTC
clone_size: -; d_call: -; v_call: TRBV11-3; j_call: TRBJ2-5; cdr3_aa: CASSLAANQETQYF; cdr3_nt: TGTGCCAGCAGCTTGGCGGCAAATCAAGAGACCCAGTACTTC
clone_size: -; d_call: -; v_call: TRBV7-2; j_call: TRBJ2-2; cdr3_aa: CASSLAPQGLKNTGELFF; cdr3_nt: TGTGCCAGCAGCTTAGCGCCTCAGGGCCTCAAGAACACCGGGGAGCTGTTTTTT
clone_size: -; d_call: TRBD1; v_call: TRBV6-5; j_call: TRBJ2-7; cdr3_aa: CASRTGTGGSYEQYF; cdr3_nt: TGTGCCAGCAGGACCGGGACAGGGGGCTCCTACGAGCAGTACTTC
clone_size: -; d_call: -; v_call: TRBV7-2; j_call: TRBJ1-5; cdr3_aa: CASSPGTDQPQHF; cdr3_nt: TGTGCCAGCAGCCCCGGGACGGATCAGCCCCAGCATTTT
clone_size: -; d_call: -; v_call: TRBV28; j_call: TRBJ2-7; cdr3_aa: CASSPWGEVYEQYF; cdr3_nt: TGTGCCAGCAGCCCTTGGGGAGAAGTCTACGAGCAGTACTTC
clone_size: few; d_call: -; v_call: TRBV4-3; j_call: TRBJ2-3; cdr3_aa: CASSQAVGGTDTQYF; cdr3_nt: TGCGCCAGCAGCCAAGCGGTGGGGGGCACAGATACGCAGTATTTT
clone_size: few; d_call: -; v_call: TRBV25-1; j_call: TRBJ1-1; cdr3_aa: CASSEWGGNTEAFF; cdr3_nt: TGTGCCAGCAGTGAATGGGGGGGGAACACTGAAGCTTTCTTT
clone_size: -; d_call: TRBD1; v_call: TRBV6-5; j_call: TRBJ2-7; cdr3_aa: CASSTTGGEQYF; cdr3_nt: TGTGCCAGCAGCACCACAGGGGGGGAGCAGTACTTC
clone_size: -; d_call: -; v_call: TRBV25-1; j_call: TRBJ1-2; cdr3_aa: CASSRQEFYGYTF; cdr3_nt: TGTGCCAGCAGTCGACAGGAGTTCTATGGCTACACCTTC
clone_size: -; d_call: -; v_call: TRBV5-1; j_call: TRBJ2-5; cdr3_aa: CASSVQGRETQYF; cdr3_nt: TGCGCCAGCAGCGTACAGGGTCGAGAGACCCAGTACTTC
clone_size: -; d_call: -; v_call: TRBV5-4; j_call: TRBJ2-7; cdr3_aa: CASSGYGTHPYEQYF; cdr3_nt: TGTGCCAGCAGCGGCTACGGGACTCACCCCTACGAGCAGTACTTC
clone_size: -; d_call: -; v_call: TRBV19; j_call: TRBJ1-5; cdr3_aa: CASSTLQGNQPQHF; cdr3_nt: TGTGCCAGTAGTACTTTGCAGGGAAATCAGCCCCAGCATTTT
clone_size: -; d_call: TRBD1; v_call: TRBV6-5; j_call: TRBJ1-5; cdr3_aa: CASRRTGENQPQHF; cdr3_nt: TGTGCCAGCAGACGGACAGGGGAAAATCAGCCCCAGCATTTT
clone_size: -; d_call: -; v_call: TRBV28; j_call: TRBJ2-7; cdr3_aa: CASSLGGGSHEQYF; cdr3_nt: TGTGCCAGCAGTTTAGGAGGGGGCTCACACGAGCAGTACTTC
clone_size: few; d_call: -; v_call: TRBV5-4; j_call: TRBJ2-5; cdr3_aa: CASSLRFQTETQYF; cdr3_nt: TGTGCCAGCAGCTTGCGATTCCAGACAGAGACCCAGTACTTC
clone_size: few; d_call: -; v_call: TRBV4-2; j_call: TRBJ1-1; cdr3_aa: CASSQAHRSEAFF; cdr3_nt: TGTGCCAGCAGCCAAGCTCACAGGAGTGAAGCTTTCTTT
clone_size: few; d_call: -; v_call: TRBV5-1; j_call: TRBJ1-1; cdr3_aa: CASSPAGIRNTEAFF; cdr3_nt: TGCGCCAGCAGCCCGGCGGGGATTCGGAACACTGAAGCTTTCTTT
clone_size: -; d_call: TRBD1; v_call: TRBV9; j_call: TRBJ2-1; cdr3_aa: CASSDRDRIYNEQFF; cdr3_nt: TGTGCCAGCAGCGACCGGGACAGGATCTACAATGAGCAGTTCTTC
clone_size: -; d_call: -; v_call: TRBV11-2; j_call: TRBJ2-2; cdr3_aa: CASSFFGAVMDRELFF; cdr3_nt: TGTGCCAGCAGCTTCTTCGGAGCGGTGATGGACCGGGAGCTGTTTTTT
clone_size: -; d_call: -; v_call: TRBV29-1; j_call: TRBJ1-2; cdr3_aa: CSVDYIGLSGYTF; cdr3_nt: TGCAGCGTTGATTATATAGGGTTAAGTGGCTACACCTTC
clone_size: -; d_call: -; v_call: TRBV19; j_call: TRBJ1-2; cdr3_aa: CASLSQGNYGYTF; cdr3_nt: TGTGCCAGCCTAAGCCAGGGGAACTATGGCTACACCTTC
clone_size: -; d_call: TRBD1; v_call: TRBV12-5; j_call: TRBJ2-2; cdr3_aa: CASGLIWTGATGELFF; cdr3_nt: TGTGCTAGTGGGCTCATATGGACAGGGGCCACCGGGGAGCTGTTTTTT
clone_size: few; d_call: -; v_call: TRBV18; j_call: TRBJ2-3; cdr3_aa: CASSPPVSTDTQYF; cdr3_nt: TGTGCCAGCTCACCACCTGTTAGCACAGATACGCAGTATTTT
clone_size: few; d_call: -; v_call: TRBV10-3; j_call: TRBJ1-6; cdr3_aa: CAIRDRNSPLHF; cdr3_nt: TGTGCCATCAGAGACAGGAATTCACCCCTCCACTTT
clone_size: few; d_call: TRBD2; v_call: TRBV7-2; j_call: TRBJ2-7; cdr3_aa: CASSLEGSGAYEQYF; cdr3_nt: TGTGCCAGCAGCTTAGAAGGTAGCGGGGCCTACGAGCAGTACTTC
clone_size: -; d_call: -; v_call: TRBV7-2; j_call: TRBJ2-2; cdr3_aa: CASSTPPGTGELFF; cdr3_nt: TGTGCCAGCAGCACCCCTCCAGGAACCGGGGAGCTGTTTTTT
clone_size: -; d_call: TRBD2; v_call: TRBV29-1; j_call: TRBJ2-3; cdr3_aa: CSVVWTSGYDTQYF; cdr3_nt: TGCAGCGTTGTTTGGACTAGCGGTTACGATACGCAGTATTTT
clone_size: few; d_call: TRBD2; v_call: TRBV6-6; j_call: TRBJ2-3; cdr3_aa: CASSWSGGSTDTQYF; cdr3_nt: TGTGCCAGCAGTTGGTCGGGGGGGAGCACAGATACGCAGTATTTT
clone_size: few; d_call: -; v_call: TRBV27; j_call: TRBJ2-1; cdr3_aa: CASSPVERPNEQFF; cdr3_nt: TGTGCCAGCAGTCCGGTGGAGCGGCCAAATGAGCAGTTCTTC
clone_size: few; d_call: -; v_call: TRBV6-5; j_call: TRBJ1-2; cdr3_aa: CASSETGSYGYTF; cdr3_nt: TGTGCCAGCAGTGAAACCGGGAGCTATGGCTACACCTTC
clone_size: few; d_call: TRBD1; v_call: TRBV6-6; j_call: TRBJ2-3; cdr3_aa: CAIGQGLRSGTDTQYF; cdr3_nt: TGTGCCATCGGACAGGGTCTCAGGTCCGGGACAGATACGCAGTATTTT
clone_size: few; d_call: TRBD1; v_call: TRBV5-6; j_call: TRBJ1-6; cdr3_aa: CASSMGQGENSPLHF; cdr3_nt: TGTGCCAGCAGCATGGGACAGGGGGAGAATTCACCCCTCCACTTT
clone_size: few; d_call: -; v_call: TRBV7-2; j_call: TRBJ2-3; cdr3_aa: CASSYRAGASTDTQYF; cdr3_nt: TGTGCCAGCAGCTACCGAGCGGGTGCTAGCACAGATACGCAGTATTTT
clone_size: few; d_call: -; v_call: TRBV7-2; j_call: TRBJ2-1; cdr3_aa: CASSFRDRGYNEQFF; cdr3_nt: TGTGCCAGCAGCTTCCGGGACCGAGGCTACAATGAGCAGTTCTTC
clone_size: few; d_call: TRBD2; v_call: TRBV7-2; j_call: TRBJ2-2; cdr3_aa: CASSSGLAGFSGELFF; cdr3_nt: TGTGCCAGCAGCTCGGGACTAGCGGGGTTTTCCGGGGAGCTGTTTTTT
clone_size: -; d_call: -; v_call: TRBV7-9; j_call: TRBJ1-2; cdr3_aa: CASSLGAGLKTAYGYTF; cdr3_nt: TGTGCCAGCAGCTTAGGGGCAGGACTCAAAACCGCCTATGGCTACACCTTC